Presented here are 19 T cell receptor beta chains from one specimen sequenced in a study of T cell responses to AZD1222 COVID-19 vaccine. The repertoire was sequenced with immunoSEQ multiplex PCR; TCRdb's copy has only in-frame clones and lacks some. The table shows 90,000 to 150,000 clones, with over 75% occurring only once. The input for sequencing was peripheral blood, taken on day 0 of AZD1222 vaccination. The origin of the receptors is an adult in good health.

This sequence joins TRBV11-3 and TRBJ2-1, with no clear D. The CDR3 sequence is 16 residues long. Germline values: CDR1 SGHNT, CDR2 YENEEA. The V and J ends lost 5 bases and 0 bases respectively, with 14 bases between them. CDR3 bases: TGTGCCAGCAGCCCCTGGGCGGCCGTCTCCTACAATGAGCAGTTCTTC. Its translation is CASSPWAAVSYNEQFF.

In DNA form, the CDR3 reads TGTGCCAGCAGATCAGAGCGCTTGACTAGCACAGATACGCAGTATTTT. Translating gives CASRSERLTSTDTQYF. The chain couples TRBV7-9 to TRBJ2-3; D unresolved. Trimming left V 6 bases short and J 0 bases short, with 16 bases between. This CDR3 is 16 amino acids long. The germline gives CDR1 SEHNR, CDR2 FQNEAQ (reference sequence).

This clone was detected a few times. The chain employs TRBV5-1 and TRBJ2-1; TRBD2 agrees at 7 bases. CDR3 size: 16 residues. V dropped 4 bases and J dropped 6; count of bases not matched to a gene: 13. Looked up from germline, CDR1 is SGHRS and CDR2 is YFSETQ. CDR3 protein: CASSPSLAVPINEQFF. CDR3 bases: TGCGCCAGCAGCCCGAGCCTAGCGGTACCAATCAATGAGCAGTTCTTC.

The chain recombines TRBV7-9 with TRBJ2-3, with a possible D match to TRBD2 (5 bases). V lost 5 bases and J 2 bases, leaving 17 bases between the germline ends. Germline CDR1 reads SEHNR; CDR2 reads FQNEAQ (reference sequence). The CDR3 sequence is 16 residues long. CDR3 residues: CASSRTGRDYTDTQYF. CDR3 nucleotides: TGTGCCAGCAGCAGGACCGGACGCGACTACACAGATACGCAGTATTTT.

The rearrangement joins TRBV28 to TRBJ1-2; weak D call: TRBD1 (5 bases). Germline loops: CDR1 MDHEN, CDR2 SYDVKM. V dropped 3 bases and J dropped 3 bases, with 17 bases sitting between them. There are 16 residues in the CDR3. CDR3 sequence: CASSFWPRGTDYGYTF. The CDR3 DNA is TGTGCCAGCAGTTTCTGGCCCCGCGGGACCGACTATGGCTACACCTTC.

The chain combines TRBV5-5 with TRBJ1-4; 7 bases match TRBD1. This CDR3 has 17 amino acids. Germline loops: CDR1 SGHKS, CDR2 YYEKEE (reference sequence). V gave up 1 base and J gave up 4 bases; unmatched junction bases: 10. The CDR3 nucleotides are TGTGCCAGCAGCTTGACATACAGGGGCGCCCTTAATGAAAAACTGTTTTTT. The encoded protein is CASSLTYRGALNEKLFF.

The gene calls are TRBV6-1 and TRBJ1-1; D ambiguous. Germline V gene data show CDR1 as MNHNS and CDR2 as SASEGT. V lost 1 base and J lost 3, with 6 bases in between. The CDR3 contains 13 residues. The CDR3 protein is CASSEGRDTEAFF. The CDR3 DNA reads TGTGCCAGCAGTGAAGGAAGGGACACTGAAGCTTTCTTT.

In its sample, this clone was seen once. J is TRBJ2-5 and V is TRBV18; D is ambiguous. Looked up from germline, CDR1 is KGHSH and CDR2 is LQKENI. Trimming took off 2 bases at V and 3 bases at J, with 7 bases between the two ends. The CDR3 length is 13 residues. This CDR3 is CASSPIRKETQYF. In DNA form, the CDR3 reads TGTGCCAGCTCACCAATCAGGAAAGAGACCCAGTACTTC.

This chain joins TRBV11-2 and TRBJ2-1; 8 positions agree with TRBD2. The J segment lost 8 bases and the V segment lost 1 base, leaving 4 bases of the junction unmatched. CDR3 size: 14 residues. Looked up from germline, CDR1 is SGHAT and CDR2 is FQNNGV. The CDR3 DNA follows: TGTGCCAGCAGCTTAGCGGGGGGGCCCTATGAGCAGTTCTTC. It codes for CASSLAGGPYEQFF.

CDR3 amino acids: CASSTRQVDTGELFF. For the CDR3, the DNA is TGTGCCAGCTCAACCCGACAGGTTGACACCGGGGAGCTGTTTTTT. The chain carries TRBV18 and TRBJ2-2; TRBD1 might be the D (6 bases). The CDR3 is 15 amino acids. CDR1 KGHSH and CDR2 LQKENI come from the germline V gene. Trimming shortened V by 5 bases and J by 3 bases, and 13 bases separated the two germline ends.

This clone was observed a single time. The gene calls are TRBV5-5 and TRBJ1-4, with a possible D match to TRBD1 (6 bases). Germline-derived CDR1 and CDR2 are SGHKS and YYEKEE (reference sequence). V gave up 0 bases and J gave up 10 bases, with 13 bases separating them. The CDR3 is made up of 14 amino acids. The CDR3 here is CASSLEQGAGKLFF. The CDR3, as DNA: TGTGCCAGCAGCTTGGAACAGGGCGCCGGAAAACTGTTTTTT.

The chain employs TRBV6-5 and TRBJ2-5, with a possible D match to TRBD2 (5 bases). The V gene's germline CDR1 is MNHEY and CDR2 SVGAGI. V lost 5 bases, J lost 0 bases, and 7 bases lay in between. The CDR3 has 13 residues. Here the CDR3 reads CASSLGDQETQYF. CDR3 bases: TGTGCCAGCAGTCTCGGGGACCAAGAGACCCAGTACTTC.

CDR3 sequence: CASSLHSRTTYEQYF. In DNA form, the CDR3 reads TGTGCCAGCAGCTTACATTCTCGGACTACCTACGAGCAGTACTTC. The V call is TRBV11-3, the J call TRBJ2-7, with D possibly TRBD2 on 6 matching bases. This CDR3 spans 15 amino acids. The germline CDR1 and CDR2 sequences are SGHNT and YENEEA. The ends were cut back, 2 bases at V and 2 bases at J, with 13 bases in the middle.

A single count supports this clone. The genes are TRBV7-6 and TRBJ1-2, with TRBD1 identical over 10 bases. V lost 4 bases and J lost 6; bases outside the gene matches: 5. Looked up from germline, CDR1 is SGHVS and CDR2 is FNYEAQ. CDR3 size: 14 residues. The DNA of the CDR3 is TGTGCCAGCAGCTCATCAGGACAGGGGGATGGCTACACCTTC. As protein: CASSSSGQGDGYTF.

This chain joins TRBV7-2 and TRBJ2-5, with D hard to call. CDR1 and CDR2 from the germline V gene are SGHTA and FQGNSA. V was cut by 5 bases and J by 2 bases, with 12 bases left in between. CDR3 length equals 14 residues. In DNA form, the CDR3 reads TGTGCCAGCAGCCGCCAATCGGTACAAGAGACCCAGTACTTC. Residues: CASSRQSVQETQYF.

J is TRBJ1-1 and V is TRBV7-8; tentative D call: TRBD1 (5 bases). Germline CDR1 is SGHVS and CDR2 is FQNEAQ. V lost 1 base, J lost 8 bases, and 14 bases lay in between. The CDR3 totals 14 residues. For the CDR3, the DNA is TGTGCCAGCAGCTTAGATATGGGGGAGAGAGAAGCTTTCTTT. Its translation is CASSLDMGEREAFF.

V and J are TRBV5-1 and TRBJ2-7; 8 nucleotides agree with TRBD2. Losses at the gene ends were 0 bases for V and 3 bases for J; bases not matched to a gene: 11. The germline gives CDR1 SGHRS, CDR2 YFSETQ. This CDR3 is built from 17 residues. The DNA for the CDR3 is TGCGCCAGCAGCTTGGCCCTTGAAGCGGGGGTTCACTACGAGCAGTACTTC. Encoded protein: CASSLALEAGVHYEQYF.

The rearrangement uses TRBV5-6 and TRBJ1-5, with D possibly TRBD1 on 5 matching bases. The CDR3 spans 14 residues. Germline V gene sequence: CDR1 SGHDT, CDR2 YYEEEE. With 5 bases removed from V and 5 bases from J, the gap between germline ends came to 14 bases. The CDR3 nucleotides are TGTGCCAGCAGTTTCCAGGGAGTCGATCAGCCCCAGCATTTT. Protein product: CASSFQGVDQPQHF. Full variable domain (remainder filled in from reference TRBV5-6 and TRBJ1-5): DAGVTQSPTHLIKTRGQQVTLRCSPKSGHDTVSWYQQALGQGPQFIFQYYEEEERQRGNFPDRFSGHQFPNYSSELNVNALLLGDSALYLCASSFQGVDQPQHFGDGTRLSIL.

The J gene is TRBJ1-2, the V gene TRBV6-5, with D possibly being TRBD1 (6 bases). The germline CDR1 and CDR2 sequences are MNHEY and SVGAGI. CDR3 length: 15 amino acids. Trimming left V 0 bases short and J 7 bases short, with 15 bases between. The CDR3 loop is CASSYSGAGISGYTF. The CDR3 nucleotides read TGTGCCAGCAGTTACTCGGGGGCGGGGATCAGTGGCTACACCTTC.